The clone carrying this TCR beta chain was seen repeatedly, ten times or more. The data derive from a study of T-cell reconstitution after alpha-beta-depleted transplantation in children. Preparing the TCRbeta library involved the use of unique molecular identifiers. Via MiXCR, TCRdb re-called the PCR reads, giving one row per CDR3 protein. The table has 490,000 or so distinct CDR3 sequences, around 12% seen once. CDR3 length: 14 residues. V shed 3 bases and J shed 2 bases, with 10 bases lying between them. Looked up from germline, CDR1 is SGHVS and CDR2 is FQNEAQ. The sequencing used PBMCs from the stem cell graft donor, collected from the stem cell graft. The sequence was collected from a human donor who donated a stem cell graft to a child with combined immunodeficiency. The chain combines TRBV7-8 with TRBJ2-5, with D possibly TRBD2 on 5 matching bases. CDR3 nucleotides: TGTGCCAGCAGCTTTACCGGCGGGCAAGAGACCCAGTACTTC. It codes for CASSFTGGQETQYF.